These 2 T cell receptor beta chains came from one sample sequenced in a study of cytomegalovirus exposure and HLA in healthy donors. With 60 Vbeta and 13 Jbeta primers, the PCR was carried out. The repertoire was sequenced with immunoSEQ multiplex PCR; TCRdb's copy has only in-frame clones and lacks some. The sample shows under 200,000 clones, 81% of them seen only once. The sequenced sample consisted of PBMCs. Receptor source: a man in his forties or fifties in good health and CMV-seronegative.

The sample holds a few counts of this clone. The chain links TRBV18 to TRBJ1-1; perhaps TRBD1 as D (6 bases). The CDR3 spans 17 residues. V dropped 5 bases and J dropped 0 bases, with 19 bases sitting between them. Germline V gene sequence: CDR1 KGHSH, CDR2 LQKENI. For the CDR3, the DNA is TGTGCCAGCTCATCGAGGGCGGCAGGGGCTATGAACACTGAAGCTTTCTTT. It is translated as CASSSRAAGAMNTEAFF.

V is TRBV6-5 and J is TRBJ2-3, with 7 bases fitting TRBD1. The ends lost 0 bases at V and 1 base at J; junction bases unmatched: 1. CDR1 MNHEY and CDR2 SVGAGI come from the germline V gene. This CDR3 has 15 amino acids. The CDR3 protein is CASSYSDRGTDTQYF. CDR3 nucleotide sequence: TGTGCCAGCAGTTACTCTGACAGGGGCACAGATACGCAGTATTTT.